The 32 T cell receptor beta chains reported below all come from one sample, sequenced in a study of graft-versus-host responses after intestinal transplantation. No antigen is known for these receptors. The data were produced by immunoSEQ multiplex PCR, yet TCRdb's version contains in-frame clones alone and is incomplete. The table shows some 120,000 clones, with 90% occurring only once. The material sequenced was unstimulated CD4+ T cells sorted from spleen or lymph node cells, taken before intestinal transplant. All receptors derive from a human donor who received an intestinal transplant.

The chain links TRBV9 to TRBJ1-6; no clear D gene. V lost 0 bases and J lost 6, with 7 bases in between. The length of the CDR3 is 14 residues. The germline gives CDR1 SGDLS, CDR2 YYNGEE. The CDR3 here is CASSVGVLNSPLHF. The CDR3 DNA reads TGTGCCAGCAGCGTAGGCGTCCTTAATTCACCCCTCCACTTT.

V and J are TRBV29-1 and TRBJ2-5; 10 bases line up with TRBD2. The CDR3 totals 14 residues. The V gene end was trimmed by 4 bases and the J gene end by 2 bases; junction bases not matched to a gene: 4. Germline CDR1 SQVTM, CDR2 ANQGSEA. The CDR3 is CSVVTSGIQETQYF. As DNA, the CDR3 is TGCAGCGTTGTTACTAGCGGGATTCAAGAGACCCAGTACTTC.

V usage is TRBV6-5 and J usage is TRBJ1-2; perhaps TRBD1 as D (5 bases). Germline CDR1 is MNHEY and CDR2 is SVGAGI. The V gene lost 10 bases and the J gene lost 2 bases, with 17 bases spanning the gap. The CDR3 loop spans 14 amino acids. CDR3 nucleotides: TGTGCCACCCGCGGGGCTTTTATAAACTATGGCTACACCTTC. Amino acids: CATRGAFINYGYTF.

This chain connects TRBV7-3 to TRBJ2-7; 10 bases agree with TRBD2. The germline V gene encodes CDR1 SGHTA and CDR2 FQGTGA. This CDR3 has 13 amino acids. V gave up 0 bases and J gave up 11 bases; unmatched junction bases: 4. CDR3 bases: TGTGCCAGCAGCTTAACCCCTAGCGGGAGTAAGTACTTC. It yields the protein CASSLTPSGSKYF.

The CDR3 sequence: CASSLSSGRASGELFF. CDR3 DNA sequence: TGCGCCAGCAGCTTGAGTAGCGGGAGGGCCAGCGGGGAGCTGTTTTTT. V gene TRBV5-1 combines with J gene TRBJ2-2, with 11 bases fitting TRBD2. The CDR3 length is 16 residues. The ends lost 1 base at V and 7 bases at J; junction bases unmatched: 6. The V gene's germline CDR1 is SGHRS and CDR2 YFSETQ.

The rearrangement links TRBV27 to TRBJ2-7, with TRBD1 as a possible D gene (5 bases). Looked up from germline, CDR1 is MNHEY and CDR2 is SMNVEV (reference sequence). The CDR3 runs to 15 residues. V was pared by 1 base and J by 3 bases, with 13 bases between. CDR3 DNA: TGTGCCAGCAGTTTATGGCCAGGGCAGGACTACGAGCAGTACTTC. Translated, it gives CASSLWPGQDYEQYF.

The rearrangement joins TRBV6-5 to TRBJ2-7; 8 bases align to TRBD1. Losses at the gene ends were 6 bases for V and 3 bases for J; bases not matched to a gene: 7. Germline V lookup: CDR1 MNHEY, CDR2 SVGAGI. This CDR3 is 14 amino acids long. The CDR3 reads CASRTPGTGYEQYF. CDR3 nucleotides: TGTGCCAGCAGAACTCCCGGGACAGGCTACGAGCAGTACTTC.

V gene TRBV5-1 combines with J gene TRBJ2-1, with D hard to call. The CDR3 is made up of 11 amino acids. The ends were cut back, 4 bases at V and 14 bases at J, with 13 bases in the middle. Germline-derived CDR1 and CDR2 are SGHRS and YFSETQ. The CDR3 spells CASSPGRTEFF. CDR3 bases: TGCGCCAGCAGCCCGGGTCGAACCGAGTTCTTC.

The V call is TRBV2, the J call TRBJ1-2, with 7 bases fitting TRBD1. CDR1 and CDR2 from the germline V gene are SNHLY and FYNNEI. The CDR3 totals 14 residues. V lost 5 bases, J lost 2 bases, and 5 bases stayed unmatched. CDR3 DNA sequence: TGTGCCAGCAGTCGGGGACAGATGAACTATGGCTACACCTTC. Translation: CASSRGQMNYGYTF.

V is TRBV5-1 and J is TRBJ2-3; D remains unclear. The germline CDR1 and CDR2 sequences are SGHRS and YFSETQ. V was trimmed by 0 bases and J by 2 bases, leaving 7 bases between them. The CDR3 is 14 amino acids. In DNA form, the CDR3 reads TGCGCCAGCAGCTTGGGGTCGGTCACAGATACGCAGTATTTT. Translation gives CASSLGSVTDTQYF.

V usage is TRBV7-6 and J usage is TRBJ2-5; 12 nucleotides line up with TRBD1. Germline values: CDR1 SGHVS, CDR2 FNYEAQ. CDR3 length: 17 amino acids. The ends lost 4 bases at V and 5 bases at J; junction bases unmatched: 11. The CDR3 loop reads CASSSTSGTGGFETQYF. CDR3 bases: TGTGCCAGCAGCTCCACCTCCGGGACAGGGGGCTTTGAGACCCAGTACTTC. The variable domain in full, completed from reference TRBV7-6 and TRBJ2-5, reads GAGVSQSPRYKVTKRGQDVALRCDPISGHVSLYWYRQALGQGPEFLTYFNYEAQQDKSGLPNDRFSAERPEGSISTLTIQRTEQRDSAMYRCASSSTSGTGGFETQYFGPGTRLLVL.

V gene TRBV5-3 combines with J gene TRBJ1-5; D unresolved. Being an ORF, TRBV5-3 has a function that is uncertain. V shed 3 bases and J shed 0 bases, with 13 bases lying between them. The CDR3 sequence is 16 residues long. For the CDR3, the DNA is TGTGCCAGAAGCTCCCCGGGATTCGATAGCAATCAGCCCCAGCATTTT. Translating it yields CARSSPGFDSNQPQHF.

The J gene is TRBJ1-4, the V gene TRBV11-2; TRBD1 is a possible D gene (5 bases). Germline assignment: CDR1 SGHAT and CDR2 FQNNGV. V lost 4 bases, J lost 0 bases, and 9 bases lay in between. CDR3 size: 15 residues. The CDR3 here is CASSSSTATNEKLFF. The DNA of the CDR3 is TGTGCCAGCAGCTCCTCGACAGCAACTAATGAAAAACTGTTTTTT.

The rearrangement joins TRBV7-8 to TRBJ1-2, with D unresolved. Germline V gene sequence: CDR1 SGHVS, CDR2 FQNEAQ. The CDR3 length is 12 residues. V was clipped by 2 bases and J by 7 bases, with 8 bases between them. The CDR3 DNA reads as TGTGCCAGCAGCTTAAAGGAGGGTGGCTACACCTTC. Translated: CASSLKEGGYTF.

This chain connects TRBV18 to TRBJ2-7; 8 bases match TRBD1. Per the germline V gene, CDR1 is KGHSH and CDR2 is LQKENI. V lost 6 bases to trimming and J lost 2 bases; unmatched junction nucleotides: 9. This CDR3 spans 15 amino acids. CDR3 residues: CASSIGTGYPYEQYF. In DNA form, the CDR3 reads TGTGCCAGCTCCATCGGGACAGGATACCCCTACGAGCAGTACTTC.

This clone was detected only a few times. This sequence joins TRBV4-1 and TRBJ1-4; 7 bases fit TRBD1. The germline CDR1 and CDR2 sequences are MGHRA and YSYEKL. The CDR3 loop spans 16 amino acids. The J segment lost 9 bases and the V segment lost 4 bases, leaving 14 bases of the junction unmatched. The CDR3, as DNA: TGCGCCAGCAGCCGAGCCCTGGGACAGACATCGAAAAAACTGTTTTTT. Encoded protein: CASSRALGQTSKKLFF.

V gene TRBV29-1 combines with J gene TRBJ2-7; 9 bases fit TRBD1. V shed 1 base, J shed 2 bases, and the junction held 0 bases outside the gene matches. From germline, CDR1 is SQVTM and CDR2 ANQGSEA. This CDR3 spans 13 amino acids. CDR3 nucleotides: TGCAGCGTTGAAGGGACAGGGGCCTACGAGCAGTACTTC. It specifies CSVEGTGAYEQYF.

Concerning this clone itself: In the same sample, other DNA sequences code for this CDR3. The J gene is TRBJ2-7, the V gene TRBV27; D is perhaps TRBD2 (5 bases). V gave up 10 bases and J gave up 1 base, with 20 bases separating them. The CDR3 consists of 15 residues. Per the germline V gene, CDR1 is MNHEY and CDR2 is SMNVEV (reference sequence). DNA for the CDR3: TGTGCCACCGGACCGGGGTCCCTGGGGTCCTACGAGCAGTACTTC. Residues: CATGPGSLGSYEQYF.

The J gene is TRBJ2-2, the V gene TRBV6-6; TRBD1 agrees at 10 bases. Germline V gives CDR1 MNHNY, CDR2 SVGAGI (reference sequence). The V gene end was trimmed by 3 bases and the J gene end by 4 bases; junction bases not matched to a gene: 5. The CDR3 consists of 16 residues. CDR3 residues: CASSYSRQGATGELFF. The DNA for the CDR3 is TGTGCCAGCAGTTATTCCCGACAGGGGGCCACCGGGGAGCTGTTTTTT.

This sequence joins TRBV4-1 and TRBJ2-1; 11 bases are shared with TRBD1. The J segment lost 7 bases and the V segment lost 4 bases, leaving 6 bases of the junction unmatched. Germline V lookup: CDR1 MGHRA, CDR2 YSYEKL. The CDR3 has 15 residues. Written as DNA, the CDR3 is TGCGCCAGCAGCCCTGGACAGGGGGCGAGAAATGAGCAGTTCTTC. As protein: CASSPGQGARNEQFF.

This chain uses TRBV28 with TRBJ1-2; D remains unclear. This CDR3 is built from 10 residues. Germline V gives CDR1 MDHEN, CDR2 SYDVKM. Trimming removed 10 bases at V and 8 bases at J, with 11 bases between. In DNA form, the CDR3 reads TGTGCCACCCGCGCGGGAGGCTACACCTTC. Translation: CATRAGGYTF.

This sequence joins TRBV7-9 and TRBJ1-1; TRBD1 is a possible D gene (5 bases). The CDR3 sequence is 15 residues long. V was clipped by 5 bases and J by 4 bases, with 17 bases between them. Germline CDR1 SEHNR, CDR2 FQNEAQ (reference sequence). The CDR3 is CASSLAWGRGTEAFF. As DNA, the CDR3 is TGTGCCAGCAGCCTCGCTTGGGGTAGGGGCACTGAAGCTTTCTTT.

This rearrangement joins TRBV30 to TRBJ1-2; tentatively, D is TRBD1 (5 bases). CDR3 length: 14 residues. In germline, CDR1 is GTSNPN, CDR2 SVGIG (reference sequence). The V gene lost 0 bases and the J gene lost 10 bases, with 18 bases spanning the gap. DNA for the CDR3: TGTGCCTGGAGTGTACGGGGGACGGGGATCGACTACACCTTC. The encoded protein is CAWSVRGTGIDYTF.

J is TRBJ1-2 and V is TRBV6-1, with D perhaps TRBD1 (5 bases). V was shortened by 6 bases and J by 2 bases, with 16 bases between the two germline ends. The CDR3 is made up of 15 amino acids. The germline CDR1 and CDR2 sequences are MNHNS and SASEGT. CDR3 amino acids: CASRWGEGANYGYTF. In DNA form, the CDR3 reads TGTGCCAGCAGGTGGGGGGAAGGGGCCAACTATGGCTACACCTTC.

The CDR3 DNA sequence: TGTGCTAGTGCAGGGGGCGCAGATACGCAGTATTTT. This sequence encodes CASAGGADTQYF. J is TRBJ2-3 and V is TRBV12-5; TRBD1 aligns across 8 bases. There are 12 residues in the CDR3. V lost 7 bases, J lost 4 bases, and 1 base stayed unmatched. In germline, CDR1 is LGHNT, CDR2 FRNRAP.

CDR3 loop: CASAPATSGGSGELFF. In nucleotides, the CDR3 is TGTGCCAGTGCCCCCGCGACTAGCGGGGGTTCCGGGGAGCTGTTTTTT. This chain links TRBV19 with TRBJ2-2; 12 bases align to TRBD2. Germline CDR1 is LNHDA and CDR2 is SQIVND (reference sequence). There are 16 residues in the CDR3. V lost 8 bases and J lost 6; bases outside the gene matches: 10.

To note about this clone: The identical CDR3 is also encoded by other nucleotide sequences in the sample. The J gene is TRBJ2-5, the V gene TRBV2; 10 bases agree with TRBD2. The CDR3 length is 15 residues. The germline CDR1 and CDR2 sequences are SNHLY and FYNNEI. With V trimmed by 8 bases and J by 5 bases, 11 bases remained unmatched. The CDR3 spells CASEFSGGLRETQYF. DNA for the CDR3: TGTGCCAGCGAATTTAGCGGGGGGTTGAGGGAGACCCAGTACTTC.

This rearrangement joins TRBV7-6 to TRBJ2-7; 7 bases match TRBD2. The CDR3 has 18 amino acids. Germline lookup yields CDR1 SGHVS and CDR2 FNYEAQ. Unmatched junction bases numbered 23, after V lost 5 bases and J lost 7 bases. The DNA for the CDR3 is TGTGCCAGCAGCAAGGAGGCGCTAGCGGCCTCTTTTCAAGGAGAGCAGTACTTC. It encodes CASSKEALAASFQGEQYF. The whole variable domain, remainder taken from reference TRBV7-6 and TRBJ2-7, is GAGVSQSPRYKVTKRGQDVALRCDPISGHVSLYWYRQALGQGPEFLTYFNYEAQQDKSGLPNDRFSAERPEGSISTLTIQRTEQRDSAMYRCASSKEALAASFQGEQYFGPGTRLTVT.

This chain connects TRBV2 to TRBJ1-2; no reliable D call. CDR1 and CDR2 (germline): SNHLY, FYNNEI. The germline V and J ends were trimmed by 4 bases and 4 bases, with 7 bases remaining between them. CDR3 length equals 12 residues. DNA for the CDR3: TGTGCCAGCAGTGGCATGGCCTATGGCTACACCTTC. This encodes CASSGMAYGYTF.

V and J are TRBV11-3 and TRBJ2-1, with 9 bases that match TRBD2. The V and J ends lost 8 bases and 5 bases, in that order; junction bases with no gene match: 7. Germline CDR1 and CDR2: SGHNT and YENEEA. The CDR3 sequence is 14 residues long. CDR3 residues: CASASGTPHNEQFF. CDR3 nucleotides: TGTGCCAGCGCTAGCGGGACACCCCACAATGAGCAGTTCTTC.

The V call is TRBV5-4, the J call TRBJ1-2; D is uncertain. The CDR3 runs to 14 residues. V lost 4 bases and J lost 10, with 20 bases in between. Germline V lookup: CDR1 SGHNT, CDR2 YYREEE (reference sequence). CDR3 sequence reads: CASSPAGGGLDYTF. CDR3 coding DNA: TGTGCCAGCAGCCCTGCTGGCGGAGGGCTGGACTACACCTTC. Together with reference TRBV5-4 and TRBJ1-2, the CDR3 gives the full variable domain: ETGVTQSPTHLIKTRGQQVTLRCSSQSGHNTVSWYQQALGQGPQFIFQYYREEENGRGNFPPRFSGLQFPNYSSELNVNALELDDSALYLCASSPAGGGLDYTFGSGTRLTVV.

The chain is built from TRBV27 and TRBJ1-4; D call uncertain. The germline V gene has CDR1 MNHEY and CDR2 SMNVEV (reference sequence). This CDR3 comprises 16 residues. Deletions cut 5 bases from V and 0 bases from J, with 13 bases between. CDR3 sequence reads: CASSPLPVATNEKLFF. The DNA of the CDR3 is TGTGCCAGCAGTCCCCTCCCGGTTGCAACTAATGAAAAACTGTTTTTT.